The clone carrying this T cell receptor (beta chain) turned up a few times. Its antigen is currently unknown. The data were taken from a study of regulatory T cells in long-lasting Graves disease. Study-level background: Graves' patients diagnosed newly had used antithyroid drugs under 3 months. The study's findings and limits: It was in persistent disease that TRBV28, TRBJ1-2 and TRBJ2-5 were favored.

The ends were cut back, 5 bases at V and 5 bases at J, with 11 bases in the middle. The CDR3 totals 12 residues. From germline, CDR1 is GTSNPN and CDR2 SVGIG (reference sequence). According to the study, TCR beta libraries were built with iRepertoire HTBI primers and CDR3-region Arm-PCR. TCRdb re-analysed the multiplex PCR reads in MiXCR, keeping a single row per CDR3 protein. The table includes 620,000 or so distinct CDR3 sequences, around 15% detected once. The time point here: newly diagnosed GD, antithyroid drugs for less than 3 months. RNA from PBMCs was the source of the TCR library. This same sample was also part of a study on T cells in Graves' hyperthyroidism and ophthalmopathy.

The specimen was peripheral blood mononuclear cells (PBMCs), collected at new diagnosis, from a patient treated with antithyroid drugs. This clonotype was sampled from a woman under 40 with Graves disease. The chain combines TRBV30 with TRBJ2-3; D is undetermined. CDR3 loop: CAWQNLGDTQYF. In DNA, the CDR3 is TGTGCCTGGCAGAACCTTGGAGATACGCAGTATTTT.